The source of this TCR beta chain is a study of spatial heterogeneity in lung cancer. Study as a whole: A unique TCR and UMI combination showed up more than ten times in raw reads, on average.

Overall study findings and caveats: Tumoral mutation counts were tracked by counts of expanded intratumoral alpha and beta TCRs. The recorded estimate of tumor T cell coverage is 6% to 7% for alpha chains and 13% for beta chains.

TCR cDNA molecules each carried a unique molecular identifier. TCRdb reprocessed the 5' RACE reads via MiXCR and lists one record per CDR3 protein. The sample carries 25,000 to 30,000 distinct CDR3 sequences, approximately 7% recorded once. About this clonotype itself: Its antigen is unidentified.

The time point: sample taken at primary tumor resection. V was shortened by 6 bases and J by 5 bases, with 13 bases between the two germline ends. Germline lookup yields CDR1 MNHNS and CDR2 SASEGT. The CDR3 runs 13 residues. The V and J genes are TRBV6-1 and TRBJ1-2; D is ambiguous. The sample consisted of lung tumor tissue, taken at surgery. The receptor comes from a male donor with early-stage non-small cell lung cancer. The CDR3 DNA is TGTGCCAGCAGCCAACGCAGCCCTTATGGCTACACCTTC. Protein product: CASSQRSPYGYTF.